The clone carrying this T cell receptor (beta chain) showed up just a few times. Its target is unknown. The data were obtained in a study of T cells in Graves' hyperthyroidism and ophthalmopathy. Amplification of TCR beta CDR3 regions was performed using RNA transcripts as template. The study used the HTBI primer set for a first-round RT-PCR of the TCR CDR3. TCRdb re-derived calls from the multiplex PCR reads in MiXCR, one entry per CDR3 protein. This sample yields some 490,000 distinct CDR3 sequences, of which approximately 23% are seen a single time; around 47% belongs to the top ten. For ophthalmopathy patients, the Clinical Activity Score was at least 3 and the NOSPECS grade at least 4; duration was under 3 months. Exclusion criteria comprised uncontrolled infection, other autoimmune disease, pregnancy or lactation. Study results and caveats: The majority of expanded thyroid clonotypes above 0.001 also appeared in blood. Ophthalmopathy was distinguished from stable hyperthyroidism by 13 V-J signatures.

The V gene's germline CDR1 is ENHRY and CDR2 SYGVKD. The CDR3 loop spans 12 amino acids. V lost 9 bases and J 6 bases, leaving 12 bases between the germline ends. This clonotype was sampled from a woman aged 70 to 79 with Graves' ophthalmopathy. The chain employs TRBV10-3 and TRBJ2-1, with a weak D call TRBD1 (5 bases). The material sequenced was blood. The CDR3, as DNA: TGTGCCATGTCGACAGAAAGCAATGAGCAGTTCTTC. This translates into CAMSTESNEQFF.